The 21 T cell receptor beta chains below were found in one sample sequenced in a study of beta chain features in type 1 diabetes. Study outcomes and limitations: In all four CD4+ subsets, TCRB CDR3 length was significantly, moderately reduced in type 1 diabetes.

What was sequenced were expressed TCRB transcripts, since all of the isolated RNA had been reverse transcribed. TCRdb keeps only in-frame clones here, not all; method: immunoSEQ multiplex PCR. The sample contains about 660,000 clones, around an eighth of which appear only once. Their cognate antigens are unknown. The sequencing sample was made of naive CD4+ T cells from blood. The source of these receptors is a young man with type 1 diabetes.

The chain couples TRBV18 to TRBJ1-5; D unresolved. Germline V lookup: CDR1 KGHSH, CDR2 LQKENI. The CDR3 spans 14 residues. V was trimmed by 5 bases and J by 5 bases, leaving 13 bases between them. CDR3 DNA sequence: TGTGCCAGCTCATCGACGGACGGGGATCAGCCCCAGCATTTT. Protein: CASSSTDGDQPQHF.

The sample holds a few counts of this clone. The rearrangement uses TRBV14 and TRBJ1-2; 10 bases are a match to TRBD1. With V trimmed by 0 bases and J by 4 bases, 8 bases remained unmatched. The length of the CDR3 is 17 residues. Germline V lookup: CDR1 SGHDN, CDR2 FVKESK. This CDR3 reads CASSQDRGGTGAYGYTF. The DNA of the CDR3 is TGTGCCAGCAGCCAAGATCGGGGAGGGACAGGGGCCTATGGCTACACCTTC.

CDR3 DNA sequence: TGTGCCAGTAGTAGAAGCGGGCCCCGGGGGACCGGGGAGCTGTTTTTT. As protein: CASSRSGPRGTGELFF. The chain uses TRBV19 and TRBJ2-2, with D perhaps TRBD2 (6 bases). Germline CDR1 reads LNHDA; CDR2 reads SQIVND (reference sequence). The CDR3 sequence is 16 residues long. With 4 bases removed from V and 5 bases from J, the gap between germline ends came to 17 bases.

This clone was seen only a few times. The rearrangement joins TRBV30 to TRBJ1-4, with D hard to call. Trimming cost V 5 bases and J 10 bases, with 8 bases left between them. CDR1 GTSNPN and CDR2 SVGIG come from the germline V gene (reference sequence). The length of the CDR3 is 10 residues. This CDR3 is CAWGRGKLFF. CDR3 in DNA: TGTGCCTGGGGGCGGGGAAAACTGTTTTTT.

This clone was observed a handful of times. V and J are TRBV6-1 and TRBJ2-1, with a possible D match to TRBD1 (6 bases). CDR1 MNHNS and CDR2 SASEGT come from the germline V gene. The CDR3 sequence is 16 residues long. Trimming left V 0 bases short and J 8 bases short, with 17 bases between. This CDR3 reads CASSEALRNRADEQFF. The DNA for the CDR3 is TGTGCCAGCAGTGAAGCGCTTCGTAACAGGGCGGATGAGCAGTTCTTC.

The gene calls are TRBV9 and TRBJ2-2, with D uncertain. This CDR3 has 11 amino acids. The germline V gene has CDR1 SGDLS and CDR2 YYNGEE. V lost 3 bases and J lost 8, with 5 bases in between. The CDR3 reads CASSEPGELFF. The CDR3 DNA sequence: TGTGCCAGCAGCGAACCAGGGGAGCTGTTTTTT.

The genes are TRBV5-4 and TRBJ1-1, with no clear D. The CDR3 consists of 15 residues. CDR1 and CDR2 from the germline V gene are SGHNT and YYREEE (reference sequence). V was clipped by 0 bases and J by 1 base, with 10 bases between them. CDR3 DNA sequence: TGTGCCAGCAGCTTGGCTGAGACTGGGAACACTGAAGCTTTCTTT. It yields the protein CASSLAETGNTEAFF. Together with reference TRBV5-4 and TRBJ1-1, the CDR3 gives the full variable domain: ETGVTQSPTHLIKTRGQQVTLRCSSQSGHNTVSWYQQALGQGPQFIFQYYREEENGRGNFPPRFSGLQFPNYSSELNVNALELDDSALYLCASSLAETGNTEAFFGQGTRLTVV.

A few counts support this clone. The J gene is TRBJ1-2, the V gene TRBV7-8, with D maybe TRBD1 (6 bases). The CDR3 has 15 amino acids. V was pared by 3 bases and J by 4 bases, with 15 bases between. Germline V gives CDR1 SGHVS, CDR2 FQNEAQ. CDR3 in amino acids: CASSFNPGARYGYTF. The CDR3 DNA sequence: TGTGCCAGCAGCTTTAACCCAGGGGCGCGCTATGGCTACACCTTC.

Comments on this clone: The sample carries other DNA sequences with the same CDR3. CDR3 loop: CASSVEAKPYEQYF. CDR3 DNA: TGTGCCAGCAGCGTAGAGGCGAAGCCCTACGAGCAGTACTTC. The rearrangement links TRBV9 to TRBJ2-7; no clear D gene. The germline gives CDR1 SGDLS, CDR2 YYNGEE. V was clipped by 0 bases and J by 2 bases, with 9 bases between them. The CDR3 has 14 residues.

This clone has just a few counts. The chain employs TRBV27 and TRBJ2-7; D is possibly TRBD2 (6 bases). The CDR3 loop spans 14 amino acids. V was pared by 7 bases and J by 0 bases, with 13 bases between. Germline V lookup: CDR1 MNHEY, CDR2 SMNVEV (reference sequence). CDR3 region: CASTPDGSSYEQYF. CDR3 in DNA: TGTGCCAGCACCCCGGACGGGAGCTCCTACGAGCAGTACTTC.

The genes are TRBV4-3 and TRBJ2-3, with 8 bases fitting TRBD2. The length of the CDR3 is 15 residues. J gave up 1 base and V 4 bases, and 4 bases lay outside the gene matches. CDR1 is LGHNA and CDR2 is YSLEER in the germline V gene. This CDR3 is CASSRAGGRTDTQYF. Written as DNA, the CDR3 is TGCGCCAGCAGCCGGGCGGGGGGTCGCACAGATACGCAGTATTTT.

The chain carries TRBV5-1 and TRBJ2-1, with D perhaps being TRBD1 or TRBD2 (5 bases each). CDR1 SGHRS and CDR2 YFSETQ come from the germline V gene. V was trimmed by 0 bases and J by 10 bases, leaving 20 bases between them. The CDR3 extends over 16 amino acids. CDR3 sequence reads: CASSLEARGAAQEQFF. DNA for the CDR3: TGCGCCAGCAGCTTGGAGGCGAGGGGCGCGGCTCAAGAGCAGTTCTTC.

The rearrangement links TRBV4-1 to TRBJ2-7, with 7 bases matching TRBD1. V shed 5 bases and J 2 bases; nucleotides not matched to a gene: 0. The CDR3 runs to 12 residues. Germline values: CDR1 MGHRA, CDR2 YSYEKL. CDR3 DNA sequence: TGCGCCAGCAGCGACAGGGCCTACGAGCAGTACTTC. It specifies CASSDRAYEQYF.

The table lists this clone with a few counts. V and J are TRBV29-1 and TRBJ1-2, with TRBD1 matching over 7 bases. The V segment lost 4 bases and the J segment 0 bases; nucleotides outside the gene matches: 2. CDR3 size: 13 residues. The V gene's germline CDR1 is SQVTM and CDR2 ANQGSEA. In nucleotides, the CDR3 is TGCAGCGTTGCCGGGACAGCTAACTATGGCTACACCTTC. Amino acids: CSVAGTANYGYTF.

Notes on this clone: Other DNA sequences within the sample encode an identical CDR3. The chain joins TRBV5-4 to TRBJ2-3; D unclear. Germline-derived CDR1 and CDR2 are SGHNT and YYREEE (reference sequence). The CDR3 totals 13 residues. V was shortened by 3 bases and J by 0 bases, with 5 bases between the two germline ends. This chain's CDR3 is CASSSPSTDTQYF. The DNA of the CDR3 is TGTGCCAGCAGCTCCCCCAGCACAGATACGCAGTATTTT. Complete variable domain (other parts from reference TRBV5-4 and TRBJ2-3): ETGVTQSPTHLIKTRGQQVTLRCSSQSGHNTVSWYQQALGQGPQFIFQYYREEENGRGNFPPRFSGLQFPNYSSELNVNALELDDSALYLCASSSPSTDTQYFGPGTRLTVL.

On this clone itself: Different DNA sequences within this sample yield the same CDR3. The chain is built from TRBV29-1 and TRBJ1-5, with 7 bases that match TRBD1. Per germline, CDR1 SQVTM and CDR2 ANQGSEA. The V and J ends lost 5 bases and 2 bases, in that order; junction bases with no gene match: 3. The length of the CDR3 is 13 residues. CDR3 sequence reads: CSVSDRGNQPQHF. CDR3 nucleotides: TGCAGCGTTTCCGACAGGGGCAATCAGCCCCAGCATTTT.

The chain joins TRBV29-1 to TRBJ2-1; TRBD2 agrees at 7 bases. V lost 7 bases and J lost 0; bases outside the gene matches: 9. Germline V CDR1 and CDR2: SQVTM, ANQGSEA. The CDR3 consists of 15 residues. This CDR3 is CSAPGGTSSYNEQFF. CDR3 bases: TGCAGCGCCCCGGGAGGCACCAGCTCCTACAATGAGCAGTTCTTC.

This clone came up a few times. The genes are TRBV29-1 and TRBJ2-7; D perhaps matches TRBD1 (7 bases). The V and J ends lost 7 bases and 4 bases respectively, with 23 bases between them. The CDR3 totals 15 residues. Germline assignment: CDR1 SQVTM and CDR2 ANQGSEA. The CDR3 region is CSAGGRRDRPYEQYF. The CDR3 DNA follows: TGCAGCGCCGGGGGCCGGAGGGACAGACCTTACGAGCAGTACTTC.

This chain links TRBV15 with TRBJ2-3, with D perhaps assigned TRBD1 or TRBD2 (5 bases each). This CDR3 comprises 16 residues. Germline CDR1 LNHNV, CDR2 YYDKDF (reference sequence). Trimming stripped 0 bases from V and 2 bases from J, with 12 bases between. Here the CDR3 DNA reads TGTGCCACCAGCAGAGATCGTGCAGGGACCACAGATACGCAGTATTTT. Translating it yields CATSRDRAGTTDTQYF.

The chain is built from TRBV5-1 and TRBJ2-7, with 12 bases lining up with TRBD2. J gave up 0 bases and V 3 bases, and 22 bases lay outside the gene matches. The germline V gene has CDR1 SGHRS and CDR2 YFSETQ. CDR3 length: 22 amino acids. The chain's CDR3 is CASSSLGQGTSGPQRSSYEQYF. DNA of the CDR3: TGCGCCAGCAGCTCCCTGGGACAGGGGACTAGCGGGCCTCAGAGGAGCTCCTACGAGCAGTACTTC.

This clone showed up just a few times. Written as DNA, the CDR3 is TGTGCCAGCAGCTTAGGGACTAGCCCTTCCTACGAGCAGTACTTC. Residues: CASSLGTSPSYEQYF. The chain uses TRBV7-2 and TRBJ2-7; 8 nucleotides agree with TRBD2. Per germline, CDR1 SGHTA and CDR2 FQGNSA. This CDR3 is built from 15 residues. With 1 base clipped from V and 1 base from J, the junction kept 3 bases outside the gene matches. The entire variable domain, with the rest obtained from reference TRBV7-2 and TRBJ2-7, is as follows: GAGVSQSPSNKVTEKGKDVELRCDPISGHTALYWYRQSLGQGLEFLIYFQGNSAPDKSGLPSDRFSAERTGGSVSTLTIQRTQQEDSAVYLCASSLGTSPSYEQYFGPGTRLTVT.